What follows describes a single T cell receptor beta chain. Its antigen remains unidentified. Here immunoSEQ multiplex PCR was the method, and the copy in TCRdb shows in-frame clones only, minus some. Counted here are 150,000 to 200,000 clones, roughly nine tenths occurring once; the ten biggest clones make up around 1.6%. This specimen belongs to a study of T cell responses to AZD1222 COVID-19 vaccine. V dropped 7 bases and J dropped 8; count of bases not matched to a gene: 7. The CDR3 is 13 residues long. Germline assignment: CDR1 MNHEY and CDR2 SVGAGI. Study observations and caveats: The CD4 TCRs associated with vaccination extended across spike and predominated at 160-218 and 743-854. Two AZD1222 doses significantly raised spike-specific TCR breadth and depth over controls. Repertoire samples came only from after the peak T cell response.

The rearrangement links TRBV6-5 to TRBJ1-2; 10 positions agree with TRBD1. The clonotype was recovered from an adult who received the AZD1222 COVID-19 vaccine. The source material was peripheral blood, sampled 28 days after the second AZD1222 dose. CDR3 DNA sequence: TGTGCCAGCATTTCGGGACAGGGGCGCGGCTACACCTTC. Its translation: CASISGQGRGYTF.